This T cell receptor (beta chain) was captured by sequencing in a study of spatial heterogeneity in lung cancer. CDR3 length equals 13 residues. Trimming took off 6 bases at V and 2 bases at J, with 13 bases between the two ends. Germline V CDR1 and CDR2: SQVTM, ANQGSEA. The time point here: blood at routine non-recurrence follow-up after resection. TCRdb recomputed calls from the 5' RACE reads with MiXCR, one row per CDR3 protein. This sample has just under 45,000 distinct CDR3 sequences, with under 25% found just once. This clonotype was observed at least ten times. Sequences were derived from PBMCs, sampled at follow-up. The receptor's source is a female donor with early-stage non-small cell lung cancer. The rearrangement uses TRBV29-1 and TRBJ1-2, with TRBD1 as a possible D gene (5 bases). In nucleotides, the CDR3 is TGCAGCGTGGGCCAGGGCCTCAACTATGGCTACACCTTC. Protein sequence: CSVGQGLNYGYTF.